The rows below give T cell receptor beta chains drawn from one sample of a study of post-analysis software for immune sequencing data. Each CDR3 protein is one row after TCRdb ran MiXCR on the PCR reads. Of some 260,000 distinct CDR3 sequences in the sample, 36% were seen once. Sequencing was carried out using blood. Every receptor here comes from a girl between 10 and 17 years old with multiple sclerosis. Both conserved end residues are part of each CDR3. D genes are given only for firm matches. Part of the rows lack a size; the others show once, few, many or a class for expanded clones.

cdr3_length,j_call,clone_size,d_call,v_call,cdr3_aa,cdr3_nt
12,TRBJ1-1,NA,NA,TRBV7-9,CASSLLAQAAFF,TGTGCCAGCAGCCTCCTAGCACAGGCAGCTTTCTTT
12,TRBJ1-2,NA,NA,TRBV12-5,CASGLEGYGYTF,TGTGCTAGTGGTTTGGAAGGTTATGGCTACACCTTC
16,TRBJ2-5,many,TRBD2,TRBV6-6,CASSYLTPGLRETQYF,TGTGCCAGCAGTTACTTAACCCCGGGACTAAGGGAGACCCAGTACTTC
16,TRBJ1-4,many,NA,TRBV6-2/TRBV6-3,CASSYFPLGTREKLFF,TGTGCCAGCAGTTACTTTCCCCTTGGGACGCGAGAAAAACTGTTTTTT
17,TRBJ1-3,NA,NA,TRBV24-1,CATSDLQGRNTGNTIYF,TGTGCCACCAGTGATTTGCAGGGCAGGAACACTGGAAACACCATATATTTT
16,TRBJ2-2,NA,NA,TRBV5-1,CASSHRTAENTGELFF,TGCGCCAGCAGCCACCGGACAGCCGAGAACACCGGGGAGCTGTTTTTT
15,TRBJ2-3,NA,TRBD2,TRBV12-3/TRBV12-4,CAGSLLAGGTDTQYF,TGTGCCGGCAGTTTACTAGCGGGGGGCACAGATACGCAGTATTTT
16,TRBJ2-7,NA,TRBD2,TRBV12-3/TRBV12-4,CASSALAGVHYNEQYF,TGTGCCAGCAGTGCCTTAGCGGGAGTCCACTACAATGAGCAGTACTTC
15,TRBJ1-3,NA,NA,TRBV7-2,CASSLGVTSGNTIYF,TGTGCCAGCAGCTTAGGGGTAACCTCTGGAAACACCATATATTTT
15,TRBJ1-2,NA,NA,TRBV4-1,CASSQDRVRTGGYTF,TGCGCCAGCAGCCAAGATCGGGTTAGGACGGGCGGCTACACCTTC
19,TRBJ2-1,NA,TRBD2,TRBV12-3/TRBV12-4,CASSLYARGLAISYNEQFF,TGTGCCAGCAGTTTATATGCGAGAGGACTAGCGATTTCCTACAATGAGCAGTTCTTC
15,TRBJ2-7,few,TRBD2,TRBV7-2,CASSSLAGGPYEQYF,TGTGCCAGCAGCTCCCTAGCGGGAGGGCCCTACGAGCAGTACTTC
13,TRBJ1-1,NA,NA,TRBV20-1,CSARRSGNTEAFF,TGCAGTGCTAGAAGGTCCGGGAACACTGAAGCTTTCTTT
17,TRBJ2-1,NA,TRBD2,TRBV5-1,CASSGRREREGHHEQFF,TGCGCCAGCAGCGGCCGCCGGGAGCGGGAGGGCCACCATGAGCAGTTCTTC
16,TRBJ1-1,few,TRBD1,TRBV5-1,CASSSEIARGVTEAFF,TGCGCCAGCAGCTCTGAAATCGCCAGGGGGGTCACTGAAGCTTTCTTT
17,TRBJ2-5,NA,TRBD2,TRBV5-1,CASSTGLAGGSQETQYF,TGCGCCAGCAGCACGGGACTAGCGGGAGGCAGCCAAGAGACCCAGTACTTC
15,TRBJ2-3,many,NA,TRBV7-9,CASSLGERNTDTQYF,TGTGCCAGCAGCTTAGGGGAGCGAAATACAGATACGCAGTATTTT
16,TRBJ1-6,NA,NA,TRBV5-5,CASSRLASSYSSPLHF,TGTGCCAGCAGCCGTCTGGCGAGCTCCTATAGTTCACCCCTCCACTTT
13,TRBJ1-5,many,NA,TRBV5-6,CASSFEGSMAQHF,TGTGCCAGCAGCTTTGAGGGGTCAATGGCCCAGCATTTT
15,TRBJ2-1,many,TRBD2,TRBV20-1,CSAAHLQRGGNEQFF,TGCAGTGCCGCACATCTCCAGCGGGGGGGCAATGAGCAGTTCTTC
17,TRBJ2-7,NA,TRBD1,TRBV6-6,CASSSKDREIYYYEQYF,TGTGCCAGCAGTTCCAAGGACAGGGAAATCTACTACTACGAGCAGTACTTC
15,TRBJ2-2,NA,NA,TRBV12-3/TRBV12-4,CASSPWTENTGELFF,TGTGCCAGCAGTCCGTGGACGGAGAACACCGGGGAGCTGTTTTTT
15,TRBJ2-1,NA,NA,TRBV6-5,CASSYSFGGPNEQFF,TGTGCCAGCAGTTACTCTTTCGGGGGGCCCAATGAGCAGTTCTTC
21,TRBJ2-3,NA,TRBD2,TRBV20-1,CSASSFGGSGRVMEEIDTQYF,TGCAGTGCTTCGAGTTTCGGGGGTAGCGGGAGAGTGATGGAGGAGATAGATACGCAGTATTTT
13,TRBJ2-1,NA,NA,TRBV7-6,CASAFKPLNEQFF,TGTGCCAGCGCCTTCAAACCGTTGAATGAGCAGTTCTTC
15,TRBJ1-6,NA,NA,TRBV5-1,CASRERAGDNSPLHF,TGCGCCAGCAGGGAACGGGCAGGGGATAATTCACCCCTCCACTTT
14,TRBJ1-2,many,NA,TRBV7-6,CASSLNSQDPGYTF,TGTGCCAGCAGCTTAAATAGCCAGGACCCTGGCTACACCTTC
12,TRBJ1-2,many,NA,TRBV7-2,CASGVGPYGYTF,TGTGCCAGCGGAGTAGGGCCCTATGGCTACACCTTC
15,TRBJ2-1,many,TRBD2,TRBV3-1,CASSQSGRAYNEQFF,TGTGCCAGCAGCCAAAGCGGGAGAGCCTACAATGAGCAGTTCTTC
13,TRBJ2-2,few,TRBD2,TRBV2,CAGSPGGTGELFF,TGTGCCGGAAGTCCCGGGGGGACCGGGGAGCTGTTTTTT
16,TRBJ2-7,NA,NA,TRBV5-1,CASSLKTGSESYEQYF,TGCGCCAGCTCCCTCAAAACAGGGTCCGAATCCTACGAGCAGTACTTC
14,TRBJ2-3,many,NA,TRBV9,CASSVLGFTDTQYF,TGTGCCAGCAGCGTCTTAGGGTTTACAGATACGCAGTATTTT
14,TRBJ1-1,many,NA,TRBV5-1,CASSLNRGNTEAFF,TGCGCCAGCAGCTTAAATAGGGGGAACACTGAAGCTTTCTTT
15,TRBJ1-5,many,NA,TRBV18,CASSPRTGSDQPQHF,TGTGCCAGCTCACCACGTACAGGGTCCGACCAGCCCCAGCATTTT
13,TRBJ2-4,many,NA,TRBV20-1,CSALTSQGDIQYF,TGCAGTGCCTTGACATCTCAGGGAGACATTCAGTACTTC
19,TRBJ2-3,few,NA,TRBV5-5,CASSLASTGPFASTDTQYF,TGTGCCAGCAGCTTGGCCTCCACAGGCCCGTTTGCTAGCACAGATACGCAGTATTTT
15,TRBJ2-3,few,NA,TRBV6-5,CASSETWGGADTQYF,TGTGCCAGCAGCGAAACGTGGGGAGGAGCGGATACGCAGTATTTT
14,TRBJ2-1,many,TRBD2,TRBV11-2,CASSTGLAGSEQFF,TGTGCCAGCAGCACTGGACTAGCGGGTTCGGAGCAGTTCTTC
13,TRBJ2-3,many,NA,TRBV10-3,CAVASFVSDTQYF,TGTGCCGTGGCTAGTTTTGTTTCAGATACGCAGTATTTT
15,TRBJ1-4,NA,NA,TRBV6-6,CAGSYTSATNEKLFF,TGTGCCGGCAGTTATACCAGTGCAACTAATGAAAAACTGTTTTTT
13,TRBJ1-5,NA,NA,TRBV20-1,CSAGGDSNQPQHF,TGCAGTGCTGGGGGGGATAGCAATCAGCCCCAGCATTTT
11,TRBJ1-5,many,NA,TRBV20-1,CSAGPGEPQHF,TGCAGTGCTGGCCCGGGTGAGCCCCAGCATTTT
13,TRBJ2-3,many,NA,TRBV4-2,CASSPYSSDTQYF,TGTGCCAGCAGTCCGTACAGCTCGGATACGCAGTATTTT
15,TRBJ2-1,NA,TRBD2,TRBV6-6,CASSYGLAGRNEQFF,TGTGCCAGCAGTTACGGGCTAGCGGGAAGGAATGAGCAGTTCTTC
15,TRBJ1-5,NA,TRBD1,TRBV30,CAWGTGTYSNQPQHF,TGTGCCTGGGGGACAGGGACTTATAGCAATCAGCCCCAGCATTTT
15,TRBJ2-1,NA,NA,TRBV20-1,CSATKLGQSYNEQFF,TGCAGTGCAACGAAGCTAGGACAGTCCTACAATGAGCAGTTCTTC
14,TRBJ1-1,NA,TRBD1,TRBV6-1,CASSWGQLNTEAFF,TGTGCCAGCAGTTGGGGACAGTTGAACACTGAAGCTTTCTTT
14,TRBJ2-5,many,NA,TRBV12-3/TRBV12-4,CASTPGGAGETQYF,TGTGCCAGCACCCCCGGCGGAGCGGGTGAGACCCAGTACTTC
14,TRBJ2-7,many,NA,TRBV28,CASSQPGPIYEQYF,TGTGCCAGCAGCCAACCGGGACCCATTTACGAGCAGTACTTC
15,TRBJ2-1,many,TRBD1,TRBV7-7,CASRYPGQEYNEQFF,TGTGCCAGCAGGTATCCGGGACAGGAGTACAATGAGCAGTTCTTC